This note documents a single TCR beta chain sequence. This sample is drawn from a study of T cell responses to AZD1222 COVID-19 vaccine. Here immunoSEQ multiplex PCR was the method, and the copy in TCRdb shows in-frame clones only, minus some. The data show around 160,000 clones, 88% seen once. The clonotype originates from an adult in good health. Material: peripheral blood, obtained on day 0 of AZD1222 vaccination.

CDR3 in DNA: TGTGCCAGCAGTTTAGCGGGGAACAATCAGCCCCAGCATTTT. Its translation: CASSLAGNNQPQHF. J is TRBJ1-5 and V is TRBV27; no reliable D call. V gave up 2 bases and J gave up 3 bases, with 8 bases separating them. This CDR3 contains 14 residues. Germline-derived CDR1 and CDR2 are MNHEY and SMNVEV (reference sequence).